The present entry profiles one T cell receptor (beta chain) with its context. This specimen belongs to a study of blood T cell repertoires in COVID-19. For the study at large: Samples of COVID-19 (acute and convalescent) were obtained from the United States, Italy and Spain. Sources were T cells, B-cell-depleted T cells, or PBMCs; the material itself was cDNA or gDNA.

Methods used by the authors: Reference gene primer amplification gave estimated nucleated cell counts. TCRdb's copy holds only in-frame clones and misses some; the assay was immunoSEQ multiplex PCR. That table furnishes V, J and clone size, whereas the DNA furnished D and trimming. The sample consists of fewer than 300,000 clones, about four fifths of them appearing once. Germline CDR1 and CDR2: GTSNPN and SVGIG (reference sequence). V was clipped by 7 bases and J by 0 bases; unmatched bases: 4. The CDR3 extends over 13 amino acids. The receptor comes from a woman in her late teens or twenties with acute or convalescent COVID-19. Sequencing used peripheral blood. This chain joins TRBV30 and TRBJ2-7, with 9 nucleotides matching TRBD1. In nucleotides, the CDR3 is TGTGCCTATGGGACAGGGCTCTCCTACGAGCAGTACTTC. Encoded protein: CAYGTGLSYEQYF.